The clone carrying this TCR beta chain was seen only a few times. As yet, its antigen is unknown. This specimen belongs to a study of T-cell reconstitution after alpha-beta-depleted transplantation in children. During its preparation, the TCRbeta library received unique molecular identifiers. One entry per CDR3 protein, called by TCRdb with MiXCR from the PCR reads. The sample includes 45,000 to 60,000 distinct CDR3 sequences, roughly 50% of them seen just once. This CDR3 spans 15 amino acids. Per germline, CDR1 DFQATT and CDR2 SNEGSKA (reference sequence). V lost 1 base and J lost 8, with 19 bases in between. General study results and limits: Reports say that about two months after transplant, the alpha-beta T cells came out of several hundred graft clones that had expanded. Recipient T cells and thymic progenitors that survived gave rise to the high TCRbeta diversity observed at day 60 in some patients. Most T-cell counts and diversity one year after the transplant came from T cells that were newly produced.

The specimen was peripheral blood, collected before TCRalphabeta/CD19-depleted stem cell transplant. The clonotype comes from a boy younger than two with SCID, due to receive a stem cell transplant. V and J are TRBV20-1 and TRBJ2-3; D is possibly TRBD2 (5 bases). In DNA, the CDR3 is TGCAGTGCTAGAGTTGAGGGAGATTCGGCGGCTACGCAGTATTTT. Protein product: CSARVEGDSAATQYF.